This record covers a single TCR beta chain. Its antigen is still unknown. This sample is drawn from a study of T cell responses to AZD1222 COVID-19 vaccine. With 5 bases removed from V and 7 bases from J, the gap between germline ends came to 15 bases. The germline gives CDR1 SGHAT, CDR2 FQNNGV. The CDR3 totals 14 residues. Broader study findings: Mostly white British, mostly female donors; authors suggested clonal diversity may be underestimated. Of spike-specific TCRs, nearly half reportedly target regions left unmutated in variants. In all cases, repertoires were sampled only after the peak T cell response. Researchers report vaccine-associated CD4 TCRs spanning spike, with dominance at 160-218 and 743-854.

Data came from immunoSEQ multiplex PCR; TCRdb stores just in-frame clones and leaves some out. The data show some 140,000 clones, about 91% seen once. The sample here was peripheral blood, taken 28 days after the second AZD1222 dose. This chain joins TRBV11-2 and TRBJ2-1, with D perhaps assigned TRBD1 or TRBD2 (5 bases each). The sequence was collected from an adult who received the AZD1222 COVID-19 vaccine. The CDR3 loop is CASSPVRGYNEQFF. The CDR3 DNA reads TGTGCCAGCAGCCCCGTGAGGGGCTATAATGAGCAGTTCTTC.